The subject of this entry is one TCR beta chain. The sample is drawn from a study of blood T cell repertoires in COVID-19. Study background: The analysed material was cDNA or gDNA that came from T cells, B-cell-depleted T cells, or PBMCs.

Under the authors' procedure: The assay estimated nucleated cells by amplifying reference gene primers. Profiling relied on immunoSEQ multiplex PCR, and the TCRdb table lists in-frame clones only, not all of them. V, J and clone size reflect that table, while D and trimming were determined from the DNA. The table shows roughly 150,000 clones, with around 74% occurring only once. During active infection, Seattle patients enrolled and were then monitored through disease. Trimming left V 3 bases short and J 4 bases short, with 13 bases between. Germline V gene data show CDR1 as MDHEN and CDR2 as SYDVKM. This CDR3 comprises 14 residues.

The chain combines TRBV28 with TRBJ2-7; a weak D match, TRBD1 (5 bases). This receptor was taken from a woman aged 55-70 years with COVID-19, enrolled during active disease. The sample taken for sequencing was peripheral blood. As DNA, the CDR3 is TGTGCCAGCAGTTTTCCCAGGGCATCGTACGAGCAGTACTTC. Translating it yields CASSFPRASYEQYF. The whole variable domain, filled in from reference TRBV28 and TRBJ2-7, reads DVKVTQSSRYLVKRTGEKVFLECVQDMDHENMFWYRQDPGLGLRLIYFSYDVKMKEKGDIPEGYSVSREKKERFSLILESASTNQTSMYLCASSFPRASYEQYFGPGTRLTVT.